This TCR beta chain was captured in a study of blood T cell repertoires in COVID-19. Produced via immunoSEQ multiplex PCR; TCRdb's table is partial and in-frame only. The sample has approximately 210,000 clones, approximately 87% seen once; the top ten hold 0.75% to 0.9%. Per the germline V gene, CDR1 is MNHEY and CDR2 is SVGAGI. The CDR3 totals 15 residues. The V gene lost 6 bases and the J gene lost 1 base, with 15 bases spanning the gap. The chain combines TRBV6-5 with TRBJ1-1, with D possibly matching TRBD1 (5 bases). The sequenced sample was peripheral blood. This TCR derives from a woman in her 70s with acute or convalescent COVID-19. CDR3 DNA: TGTGCCAGCAGCCCCCCGACAGCAGGGAACACTGAAGCTTTCTTT. This sequence encodes CASSPPTAGNTEAFF.